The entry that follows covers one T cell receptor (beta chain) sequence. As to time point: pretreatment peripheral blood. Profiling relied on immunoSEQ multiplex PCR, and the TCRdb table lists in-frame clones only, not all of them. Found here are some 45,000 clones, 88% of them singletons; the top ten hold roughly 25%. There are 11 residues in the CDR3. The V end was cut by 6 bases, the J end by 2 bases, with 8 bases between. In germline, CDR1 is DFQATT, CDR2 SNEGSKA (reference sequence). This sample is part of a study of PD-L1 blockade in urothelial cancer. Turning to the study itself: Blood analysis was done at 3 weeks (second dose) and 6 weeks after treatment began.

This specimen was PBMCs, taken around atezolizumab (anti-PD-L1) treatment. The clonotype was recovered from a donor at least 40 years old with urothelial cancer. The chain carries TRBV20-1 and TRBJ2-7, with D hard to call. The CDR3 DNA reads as TGCAGTGCCAAACTCACCTACGAGCAGTACTTC. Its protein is CSAKLTYEQYF.